The present TCR beta chain was sequenced within a study of blood T cell repertoires in COVID-19. Study at large: COVID-19 samples from acute and convalescent phases originated in the United States, Italy and Spain. From T cells, B-cell-depleted T cells, or PBMCs came the material, which was cDNA or gDNA.

The germline V gene encodes CDR1 MNHEY and CDR2 SVGEGT. This CDR3 is built from 13 residues. Trimming pared 5 bases from V and 6 bases from J, leaving 11 bases between. How the authors handled the data: Counts of nucleated cells, estimated from reference gene primer amplification, were obtained. TCRdb's copy holds only in-frame clones and misses some; the assay was immunoSEQ multiplex PCR. The V and J calls and clone size are taken from that table; D and trimming were inferred from the DNA. This table holds over 35,000 clones, 60% to 85% found once. This TCR derives from a man in his sixties with active COVID-19. Material for sequencing was peripheral blood. This chain connects TRBV6-2 or TRBV6-3 to TRBJ2-1; tentatively, D is TRBD1 (5 bases). The CDR3 here is CASSLGVGNEQFF. As DNA, the CDR3 is TGTGCCAGCAGTCTAGGGGTCGGCAATGAGCAGTTCTTC.